This paragraph reports one T cell receptor (beta chain). This record belongs to a study of shared clonotypes between healthy human individuals. Terminally differentiated effector memory CD45RA+ cells were left out of the naive CD8 fraction, which was CD45RO-negative and positively selected for CCR7. Adult Caucasians living in Nashville, Tennessee made up all of the donors. Samples underwent the assay at deep level. Method: immunoSEQ multiplex PCR; TCRdb's copy keeps in-frame clones and lacks some. The sample shows approximately 600,000 clones, approximately 95% of them seen only once. The sample was naive CD8+ T cells sorted from blood. The clonotype comes from a woman aged 25 to 39 in good health.

CDR3 bases: TGTGCCAGCAGTTTCCCCGGGGAGCTGTTTTTT. This translates into CASSFPGELFF. The chain uses TRBV27 and TRBJ2-2; no definite D call. The CDR3 is made up of 11 amino acids. Germline V lookup: CDR1 MNHEY, CDR2 SMNVEV (reference sequence). Trimming shortened V by 3 bases and J by 6 bases, and 2 bases separated the two germline ends.